A selection of T cell receptor beta chains follows, all from one sample in a study of T cell responses to AZD1222 COVID-19 vaccine. Some clones are missing from TCRdb's copy, which holds only in-frame ones; the method was immunoSEQ multiplex PCR. Among about 72,000 clones listed, nearly 90% were seen once. This specimen consisted of peripheral blood, obtained 28 days after the second AZD1222 dose. The receptors stem from an adult who received the AZD1222 COVID-19 vaccine. CDR3s include the opening cysteine and the closing phenylalanine or tryptophan.

v_call: TRBV7-9
j_call: TRBJ1-3
cdr3_aa: CASRLWGSGNTIYF

v_call: TRBV19
j_call: TRBJ1-5
cdr3_aa: CAGGQSNQPQHF

v_call: TRBV6-2/TRBV6-3
j_call: TRBJ2-1
cdr3_aa: CASSYPGGRGVSQFF

v_call: TRBV9
j_call: TRBJ1-3
cdr3_aa: CASSAGTFSGNTIYF

v_call: TRBV11-2
j_call: TRBJ2-2
cdr3_aa: CASSYDRVNTGELFF

v_call: TRBV7-2
j_call: TRBJ1-3
cdr3_aa: CASSFGQGFSSGNTIYF

v_call: TRBV7-9
j_call: TRBJ1-4
cdr3_aa: CASSPQGGREKLFF

v_call: TRBV6-2/TRBV6-3
j_call: TRBJ2-3
cdr3_aa: CASSPHGLAGEVDTQYF

v_call: TRBV28
j_call: TRBJ1-2
cdr3_aa: CASTPGAYGYTF

v_call: TRBV4-2
j_call: TRBJ1-1
cdr3_aa: CASSQDGTGYTEAFF

v_call: TRBV29-1
j_call: TRBJ2-3
cdr3_aa: CSSLGLATDTQYF

v_call: TRBV2
j_call: TRBJ1-1
cdr3_aa: CASSFGQGLSEAFF

v_call: TRBV27
j_call: TRBJ1-2
cdr3_aa: CASSLSVVADGYTF

v_call: TRBV6-1
j_call: TRBJ1-3
cdr3_aa: CASGEGNTIYF

v_call: TRBV3-1/TRBV3-2
j_call: TRBJ2-2
cdr3_aa: CASSLARADTGELFF

v_call: TRBV5-5
j_call: TRBJ1-2
cdr3_aa: CASSLAFSGGSNYGYTF

v_call: TRBV7-9
j_call: TRBJ1-2
cdr3_aa: CASSLGQGDYGYTF

v_call: TRBV27
j_call: TRBJ2-7
cdr3_aa: CASSLLPGQGAREQYF

v_call: TRBV6-1
j_call: TRBJ1-2
cdr3_aa: CASSEGRHGYTF

v_call: TRBV10-2
j_call: TRBJ2-2
cdr3_aa: CASRPGLAGSGELFF

v_call: TRBV28
j_call: TRBJ2-7
cdr3_aa: CASSLNPGSSYEQYF

v_call: TRBV19
j_call: TRBJ1-5
cdr3_aa: CASSQTGGNQPQHF

v_call: TRBV7-2
j_call: TRBJ1-5
cdr3_aa: CASSFLTGPNQPQHF

v_call: TRBV7-3
j_call: TRBJ2-3
cdr3_aa: CASSYLGGEVDTQYF

v_call: TRBV7-8
j_call: TRBJ1-5
cdr3_aa: CASSLQGSQPQHF

v_call: TRBV7-9
j_call: TRBJ1-2
cdr3_aa: CATSRTAAQLNYGYTF

v_call: TRBV3-1/TRBV3-2
j_call: TRBJ1-1
cdr3_aa: CASSQGAVEAFF

v_call: TRBV5-1
j_call: TRBJ1-3
cdr3_aa: CASSEGSGNTIYF

v_call: TRBV7-3
j_call: TRBJ1-3
cdr3_aa: CASSNQGGGGNTIYF

v_call: TRBV11-2
j_call: TRBJ1-1
cdr3_aa: CASSLGLDTEAFF

v_call: TRBV7-9
j_call: TRBJ1-6
cdr3_aa: CASSWPTEYSPLHF

v_call: TRBV27
j_call: TRBJ2-7
cdr3_aa: CASSPPRGISYEQYF

v_call: TRBV27
j_call: TRBJ2-5
cdr3_aa: CASSLSRLGQGDSYF

v_call: TRBV15
j_call: TRBJ2-3
cdr3_aa: CATSRVGQGADTQYF

v_call: TRBV7-9
j_call: TRBJ1-2
cdr3_aa: CASSLSPGQEYGYTF

v_call: TRBV9
j_call: TRBJ2-5
cdr3_aa: CASSADRGWETQYF

v_call: TRBV20-1
j_call: TRBJ2-5
cdr3_aa: CSARLAETQYF

v_call: TRBV11-3
j_call: TRBJ1-1
cdr3_aa: CASSLVSGQGREAFF

v_call: TRBV19
j_call: TRBJ1-5
cdr3_aa: CASSPLGPHNQPQHF

v_call: TRBV28
j_call: TRBJ2-7
cdr3_aa: CASSLATGPPYEQYF

v_call: TRBV11-2
j_call: TRBJ1-6
cdr3_aa: CASSSLRDGANSPLHF

v_call: TRBV7-8
j_call: TRBJ2-1
cdr3_aa: CASRLLGTSDNEQFF

v_call: TRBV19
j_call: TRBJ2-1
cdr3_aa: CASSNTGGSVEQFF

v_call: TRBV12-3/TRBV12-4
j_call: TRBJ2-1
cdr3_aa: CASSHGPSTGQFF

v_call: TRBV4-3
j_call: TRBJ2-1
cdr3_aa: CASSQGHSDEQFF

v_call: TRBV28
j_call: TRBJ2-3
cdr3_aa: CASSTIGDRGHTDTQYF

v_call: TRBV5-1
j_call: TRBJ2-7
cdr3_aa: CASSLGGLYEQYF

v_call: TRBV19
j_call: TRBJ2-3
cdr3_aa: CASSRQKNTDTQYF

v_call: TRBV7-2
j_call: TRBJ2-7
cdr3_aa: CASSPLVPYEQYF